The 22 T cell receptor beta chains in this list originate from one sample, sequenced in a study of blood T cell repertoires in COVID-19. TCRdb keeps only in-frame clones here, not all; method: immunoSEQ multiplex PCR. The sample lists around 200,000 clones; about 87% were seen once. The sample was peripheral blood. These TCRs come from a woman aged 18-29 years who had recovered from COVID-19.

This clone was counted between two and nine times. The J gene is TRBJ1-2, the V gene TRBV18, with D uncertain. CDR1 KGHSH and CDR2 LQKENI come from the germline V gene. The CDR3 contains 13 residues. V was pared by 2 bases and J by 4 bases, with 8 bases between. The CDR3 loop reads CASSPGELYGYTF. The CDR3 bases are TGTGCCAGCTCACCAGGAGAACTCTATGGCTACACCTTC.

The CDR3 region has the DNA TGTGCCAGCAGCTTAGGGCAGATGAACACTGAAGCTTTCTTT. Its protein is CASSLGQMNTEAFF. The chain recombines TRBV7-2 with TRBJ1-1; D is ambiguous. V shed 1 base and J shed 0 bases, with 6 bases lying between them. The CDR3 is made up of 14 amino acids. CDR1 is SGHTA and CDR2 is FQGNSA in the germline V gene.

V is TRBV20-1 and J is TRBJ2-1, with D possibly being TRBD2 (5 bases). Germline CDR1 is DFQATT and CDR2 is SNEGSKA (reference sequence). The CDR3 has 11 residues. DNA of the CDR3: TGCAGGATAGCGCAATACAATGAGCAGTTCTTC. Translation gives CRIAQYNEQFF.

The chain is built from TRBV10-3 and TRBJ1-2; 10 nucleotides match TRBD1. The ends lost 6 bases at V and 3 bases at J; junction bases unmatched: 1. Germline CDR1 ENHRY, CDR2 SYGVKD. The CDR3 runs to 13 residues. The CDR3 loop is CAIRGTGDYGYTF. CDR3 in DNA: TGTGCCATCAGGGGGACAGGGGACTATGGCTACACCTTC.

The CDR3 protein is CASSPTRDGELFF. The CDR3 DNA reads as TGTGCCAGCAGCCCTACTAGAGACGGGGAGCTGTTTTTT. This rearrangement joins TRBV12-3 or TRBV12-4 to TRBJ2-2; weak D call: TRBD2 (5 bases). The CDR3 has 13 residues. Deletions cut 6 bases from V and 7 bases from J, with 12 bases between.

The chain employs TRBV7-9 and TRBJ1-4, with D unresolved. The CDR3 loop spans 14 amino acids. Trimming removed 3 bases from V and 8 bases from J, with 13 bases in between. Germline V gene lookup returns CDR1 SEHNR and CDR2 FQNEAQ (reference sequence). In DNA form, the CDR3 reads TGTGCCAGCAGCTTTGGACTGGCGAGAGAAAAACTGTTTTTT. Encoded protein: CASSFGLAREKLFF.

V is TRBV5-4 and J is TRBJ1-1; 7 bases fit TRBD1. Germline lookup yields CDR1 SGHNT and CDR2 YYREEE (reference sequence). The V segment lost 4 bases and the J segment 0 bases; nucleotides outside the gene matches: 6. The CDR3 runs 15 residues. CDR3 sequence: CASSPGTVMNTEAFF. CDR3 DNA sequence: TGTGCCAGCAGCCCAGGGACAGTTATGAACACTGAAGCTTTCTTT.

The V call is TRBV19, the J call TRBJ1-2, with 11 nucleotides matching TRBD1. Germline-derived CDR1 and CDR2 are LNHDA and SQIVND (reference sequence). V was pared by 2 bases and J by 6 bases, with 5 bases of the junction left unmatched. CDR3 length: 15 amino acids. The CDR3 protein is CASSIKDRGPNGYTF. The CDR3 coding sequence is TGTGCCAGTAGTATAAAGGACAGGGGGCCAAATGGCTACACCTTC.

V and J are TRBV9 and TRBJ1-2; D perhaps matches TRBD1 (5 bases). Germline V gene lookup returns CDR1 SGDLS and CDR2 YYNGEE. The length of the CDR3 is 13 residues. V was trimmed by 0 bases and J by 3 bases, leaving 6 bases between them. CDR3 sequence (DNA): TGTGCCAGCAGCGTAGCACAGGACTATGGCTACACCTTC. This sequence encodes CASSVAQDYGYTF. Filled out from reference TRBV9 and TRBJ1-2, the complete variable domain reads DSGVTQTPKHLITATGQRVTLRCSPRSGDLSVYWYQQSLDQGLQFLIQYYNGEERAKGNILERFSAQQFPDLHSELNLSSLELGDSALYFCASSVAQDYGYTFGSGTRLTVV.

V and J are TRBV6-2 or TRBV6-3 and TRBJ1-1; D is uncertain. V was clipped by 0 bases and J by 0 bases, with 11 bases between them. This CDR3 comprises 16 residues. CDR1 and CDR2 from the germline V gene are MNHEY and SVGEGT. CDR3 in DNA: TGTGCCAGCAGTTACTCGGTCAACCTAATGAACACTGAAGCTTTCTTT. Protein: CASSYSVNLMNTEAFF.

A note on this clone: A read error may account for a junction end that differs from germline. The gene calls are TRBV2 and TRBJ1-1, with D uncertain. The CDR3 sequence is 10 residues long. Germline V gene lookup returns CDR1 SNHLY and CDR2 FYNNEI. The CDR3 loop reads CASSEMASNF. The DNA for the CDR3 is TGTGCCAGCAGTGAAATGGCTTCCAATTTT.

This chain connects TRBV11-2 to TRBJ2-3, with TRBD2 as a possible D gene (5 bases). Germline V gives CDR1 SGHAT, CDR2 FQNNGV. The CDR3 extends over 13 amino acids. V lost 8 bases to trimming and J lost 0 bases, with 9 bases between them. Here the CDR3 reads CASGWTSTDTQYF. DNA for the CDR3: TGTGCCAGCGGATGGACTAGCACAGATACGCAGTATTTT.

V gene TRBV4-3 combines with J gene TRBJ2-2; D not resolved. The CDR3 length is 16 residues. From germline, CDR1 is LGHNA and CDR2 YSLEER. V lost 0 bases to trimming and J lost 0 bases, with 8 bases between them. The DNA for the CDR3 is TGCGCCAGCAGCCAAGATATCGGAGCGAACACCGGGGAGCTGTTTTTT. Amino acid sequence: CASSQDIGANTGELFF.

CDR3 sequence (DNA): TGTGCCAGCTGTTCAGAAATGAACACTGAAGCTTTCTTT. It is translated as CASCSEMNTEAFF. This rearrangement joins TRBV18 to TRBJ1-1; D not resolved. There are 13 residues in the CDR3. The V end lost 7 bases, the J end lost 0 bases, and 9 bases lay between the germline ends. CDR1 is KGHSH and CDR2 is LQKENI in the germline V gene.

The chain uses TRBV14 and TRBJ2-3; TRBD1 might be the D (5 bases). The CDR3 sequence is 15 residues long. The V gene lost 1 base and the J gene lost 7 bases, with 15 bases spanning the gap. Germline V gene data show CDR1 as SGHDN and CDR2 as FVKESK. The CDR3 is CASSQARGSGYTQYF. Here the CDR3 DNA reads TGTGCCAGCAGCCAAGCTCGAGGTTCAGGGTATACGCAGTATTTT.

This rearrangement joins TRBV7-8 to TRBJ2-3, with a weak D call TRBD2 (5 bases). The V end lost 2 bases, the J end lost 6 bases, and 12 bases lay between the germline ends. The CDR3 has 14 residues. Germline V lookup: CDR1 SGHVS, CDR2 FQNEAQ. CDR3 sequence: CASSLSLASDTQYF. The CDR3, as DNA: TGTGCCAGCAGCTTAAGCCTAGCCTCCGATACGCAGTATTTT.

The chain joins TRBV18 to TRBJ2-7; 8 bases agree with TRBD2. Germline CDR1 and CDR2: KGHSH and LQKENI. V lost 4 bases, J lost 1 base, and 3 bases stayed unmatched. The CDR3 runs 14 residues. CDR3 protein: CASSLASGSYEQYF. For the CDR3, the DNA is TGTGCCAGCTCACTGGCTAGCGGGTCCTACGAGCAGTACTTC. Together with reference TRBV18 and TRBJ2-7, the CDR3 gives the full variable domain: NAGVMQNPRHLVRRRGQEARLRCSPMKGHSHVYWYRQLPEEGLKFMVYLQKENIIDESGMPKERFSAEFPKEGPSILRIQQVVRGDSAAYFCASSLASGSYEQYFGPGTRLTVT.

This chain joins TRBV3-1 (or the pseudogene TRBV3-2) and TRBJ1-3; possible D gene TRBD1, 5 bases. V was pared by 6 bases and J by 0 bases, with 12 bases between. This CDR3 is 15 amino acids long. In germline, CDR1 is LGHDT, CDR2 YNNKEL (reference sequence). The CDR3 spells CASRDDSHSGNTIYF. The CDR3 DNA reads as TGTGCCAGCAGAGACGACAGCCACTCTGGAAACACCATATATTTT.

CDR3 sequence: CASSPPAGFREKLFF. The CDR3 DNA sequence: TGTGCCAGCTCACCACCGGCAGGGTTTCGCGAAAAACTGTTTTTT. The V and J genes are TRBV18 and TRBJ1-4; a possible D gene is TRBD1 (5 bases). Germline lookup yields CDR1 KGHSH and CDR2 LQKENI. The CDR3 runs to 15 residues. The V gene lost 0 bases and the J gene lost 8 bases, with 13 bases spanning the gap.

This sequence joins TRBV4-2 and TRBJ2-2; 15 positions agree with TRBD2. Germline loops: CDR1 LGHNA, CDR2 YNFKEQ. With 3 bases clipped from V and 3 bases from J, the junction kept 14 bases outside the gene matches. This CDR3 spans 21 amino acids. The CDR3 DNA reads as TGTGCCAGCAGCCAGTTATCCGCGGGACTAGCGGGAGGCCGAGACACCGGGGAGCTGTTTTTT. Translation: CASSQLSAGLAGGRDTGELFF.

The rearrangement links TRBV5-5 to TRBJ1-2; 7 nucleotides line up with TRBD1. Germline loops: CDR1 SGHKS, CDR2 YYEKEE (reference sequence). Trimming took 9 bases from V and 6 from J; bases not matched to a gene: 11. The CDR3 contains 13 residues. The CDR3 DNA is TGTGCCACCGATCGGACAGGTTTCGATGGCTACACCTTC. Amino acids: CATDRTGFDGYTF. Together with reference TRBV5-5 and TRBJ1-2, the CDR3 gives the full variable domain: DAGVTQSPTHLIKTRGQQVTLRCSPISGHKSVSWYQQVLGQGPQFIFQYYEKEERGRGNFPDRFSARQFPNYSSELNVNALLLGDSALYLCATDRTGFDGYTFGSGTRLTVV.

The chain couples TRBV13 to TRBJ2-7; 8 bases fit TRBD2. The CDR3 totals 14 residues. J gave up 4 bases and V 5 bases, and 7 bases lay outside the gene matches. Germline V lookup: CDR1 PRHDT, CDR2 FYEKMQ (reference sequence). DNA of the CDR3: TGTGCCAGCAGCCCGCGGGGGGCGGGTTACGAGCAGTACTTC. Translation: CASSPRGAGYEQYF. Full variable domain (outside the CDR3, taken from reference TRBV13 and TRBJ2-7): AAGVIQSPRHLIKEKRETATLKCYPIPRHDTVYWYQQGPGQDPQFLISFYEKMQSDKGSIPDRFSAQQFSDYHSELNMSSLELGDSALYFCASSPRGAGYEQYFGPGTRLTVT.